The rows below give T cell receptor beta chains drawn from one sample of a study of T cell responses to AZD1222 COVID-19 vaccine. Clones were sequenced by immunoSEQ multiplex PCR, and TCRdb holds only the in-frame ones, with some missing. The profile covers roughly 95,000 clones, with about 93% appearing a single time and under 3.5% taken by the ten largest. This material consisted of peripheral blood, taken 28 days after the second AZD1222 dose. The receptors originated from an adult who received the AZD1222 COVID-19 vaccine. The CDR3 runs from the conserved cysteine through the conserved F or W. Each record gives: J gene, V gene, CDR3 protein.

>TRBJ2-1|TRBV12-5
CASGFWQGASYNEQFF
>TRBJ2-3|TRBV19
CASSDTYLSTDTQYF
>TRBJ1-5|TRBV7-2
CASSLGGDSNQPQHF
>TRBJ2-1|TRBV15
CATSSSPDGNNEQFF
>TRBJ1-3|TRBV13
CASSAKGVGNTIYF
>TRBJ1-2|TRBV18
CASSLSYYGYTF
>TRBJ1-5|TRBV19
CASRQGMSNQPQHF
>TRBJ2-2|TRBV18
CASSPVGTTNTGELFF
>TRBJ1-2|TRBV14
CASSIQTGNYGYTF
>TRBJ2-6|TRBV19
CASTNPGGAGANVLTF
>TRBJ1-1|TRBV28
CASGLERGNTEAFF
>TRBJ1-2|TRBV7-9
CASSLVYIRDTGYGYTF
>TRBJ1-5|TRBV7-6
CASSPRPGEHQPQHF
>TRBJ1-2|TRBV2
CASSGWGSYGYTF
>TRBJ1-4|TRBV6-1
CASSDWGEGNEKLFF
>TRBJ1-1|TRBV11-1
CASSRDRSYEAFF
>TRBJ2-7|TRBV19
CASSKTGTDEQYF
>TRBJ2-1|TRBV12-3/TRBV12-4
CASRLRQGQMKFF
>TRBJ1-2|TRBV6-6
CASSRRGSAAGYTF
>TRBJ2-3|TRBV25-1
CASSEFQGRDTADTQYF
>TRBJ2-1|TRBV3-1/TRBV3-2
CASSQEEGDEQFF
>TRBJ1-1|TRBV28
CASSRPGQATEAFF
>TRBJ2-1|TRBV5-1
CASSLAGWGLGTNEQFF
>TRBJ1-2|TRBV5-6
CASSLEAYGYTF
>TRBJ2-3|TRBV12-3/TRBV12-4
CASSGPPGDTQYF
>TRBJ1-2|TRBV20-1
CTDRFDGYTF
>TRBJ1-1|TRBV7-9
CASSSSGTGLGAGEAFF
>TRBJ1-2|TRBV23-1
CASSQSGTGGGNYGYTF
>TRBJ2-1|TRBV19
CASSITGSAGTKDEQFF
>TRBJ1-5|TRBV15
CATSRDRNQPQHF
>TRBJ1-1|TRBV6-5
CASSLTGVNTEAFF
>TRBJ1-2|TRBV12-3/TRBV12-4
CASSTGRYGYTF
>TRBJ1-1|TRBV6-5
CASSPGQGVGTEAFF
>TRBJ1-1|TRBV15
CATRFGRTTEAFF
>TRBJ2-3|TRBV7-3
CASSPRGGGAPDTQYF
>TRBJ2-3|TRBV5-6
CASSRGTDTQYF
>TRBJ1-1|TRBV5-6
CASSLARDYMNTEAFF
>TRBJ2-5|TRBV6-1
CASSEVRGGTQYF
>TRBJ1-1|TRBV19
CASSIQHGQGAPEAFF
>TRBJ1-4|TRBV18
CASSSRQGGKLFF
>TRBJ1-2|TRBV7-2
CASSATLGGNYGYTF
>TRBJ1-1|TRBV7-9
CASSLSQLNTEAFF
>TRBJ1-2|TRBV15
CATSRVGLGYTF
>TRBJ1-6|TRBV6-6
CASRNQESSYNSPLHF
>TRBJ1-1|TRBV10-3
CAISGTTGAKTEAFF
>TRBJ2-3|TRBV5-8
CASSFPAQGLSTDTQYF
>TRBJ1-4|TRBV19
CASTYRNEKLFF
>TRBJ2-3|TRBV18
CASSSGIPDTQYF
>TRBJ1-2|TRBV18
CASSPSTGSGYTF